A selection of T cell receptor beta chains follows, all from one sample in a study of T cell repertoires in ileal Crohn's disease. Generated by immunoSEQ multiplex PCR, the TCRdb table keeps only in-frame clones and is missing some. The sample comprises approximately 3,200 clones, about 76% of which are singletons, and around 68% rests with the top ten. Sample: ileal tissue. The source of these receptors is an adult with Crohn's disease. Both conserved end residues are part of each CDR3. A D gene is named only where the DNA matches it firmly. Where a row states a size, it is once, few, many or the class of an expanded clone; other rows omit it.

j_call | d_call | clone_size | v_call | cdr3_nt | cdr3_aa
TRBJ2-7 | NA | NA | TRBV19 | TGTGCCAGTAGTTGGGGATCTCCCGAATTCGAGCAGTACTTC | CASSWGSPEFEQYF
TRBJ1-2 | TRBD1 | NA | TRBV2 | TGTGCCAGCAGTGAAGAGGTGACAGGGTCCAACTATGGCTACACCTTC | CASSEEVTGSNYGYTF
TRBJ2-5 | NA | NA | TRBV29-1 | TGCAGCGTTGATGATGACCCAAGCAACGACTTCCAAGAGACCCAGTACTTC | CSVDDDPSNDFQETQYF
TRBJ2-7 | NA | NA | TRBV14 | TGTGCCAGCAGCCAAGATCTTGGCATCTCTGGCCACGAGCAGTACTTC | CASSQDLGISGHEQYF
TRBJ1-6 | NA | NA | TRBV5-5 | TGTGCCAGCAGCTTGGGGCGCTCCTATAATTCACCCCTCCACTTT | CASSLGRSYNSPLHF
TRBJ1-6 | NA | once | TRBV6-1 | TGTGCCAGCAGGGGGTTTTCCTATAATTCACCCCTCCACTTT | CASRGFSYNSPLHF
TRBJ1-5 | TRBD1 | NA | TRBV30 | TGTGCCTCGGGGGGGGACAGTTATAATCAGCCCCAGCATTTT | CASGGDSYNQPQHF
TRBJ2-7 | NA | NA | TRBV7-2 | TGTGCCAGCAGCTACTCCAGCTCCTACGAGCAGTACTTC | CASSYSSSYEQYF
TRBJ2-4 | NA | NA | TRBV4-2 | TGTGCCAGCAGCCAAGACCGGGACATAGCCAAAAACATTCAGTACTTC | CASSQDRDIAKNIQYF
TRBJ1-4 | NA | NA | TRBV2 | TGTGCCAGCAGTGCGGGTTCGGACGGTATGATTGAAGGTTTT | CASSAGSDGMIEGF
TRBJ1-6 | NA | medium-sized | TRBV13 | TGTGCCAGCAGCCAACGGCGGGCCATAAATTCACCCCTCCACTTT | CASSQRRAINSPLHF
TRBJ1-1 | NA | NA | TRBV6-1 | TGTGCCAGCAGTGCCTCCAGGGACACTGAAGCTTTCTTT | CASSASRDTEAFF
TRBJ2-5 | NA | NA | TRBV7-7 | TGTGCCAGCAGCTTTACAGGGGGGGGAGAGACCCAGTACTTC | CASSFTGGGETQYF
TRBJ1-5 | NA | NA | TRBV19 | TGTGCCAGTAGTCCCACCGCCCGGGAGCCCCAGCATTTT | CASSPTAREPQHF
TRBJ2-7 | NA | NA | TRBV7-3 | TGTGCCAGCAGCGGGGACGCAGGCGGCGAGCAGTACTTC | CASSGDAGGEQYF
TRBJ1-4 | NA | few | TRBV15 | TGTGCCACCAGCAGAGATCGGGGTGCAACTAATGAAAAACTGTTTTTT | CATSRDRGATNEKLFF
TRBJ1-6 | NA | NA | TRBV28 | TGTGCCAGCAGCCAACCAAGGACAGTAGGAAATTCACCCCTCCACTTT | CASSQPRTVGNSPLHF
TRBJ1-1 | TRBD1 | NA | TRBV11-1 | TGTGCCAGCAGCGATCGGACAGGGAGTTTGAACACTGAAGCTTTCTTT | CASSDRTGSLNTEAFF
TRBJ1-1 | NA | NA | TRBV7-2 | TGTGCCAGCAGACCCCGGGTGAACACTGAAGCTTTCTTT | CASRPRVNTEAFF